This T cell receptor beta chain was found in a study of cytomegalovirus exposure and HLA in healthy donors. Trimming took 8 bases from V and 4 from J, leaving 12 bases between them. The CDR3 is made up of 13 amino acids. In germline, CDR1 is LNHDA, CDR2 SQIVND (reference sequence). In the PCR, 60 Vbeta and 13 Jbeta primers were used. Method: immunoSEQ multiplex PCR; TCRdb's copy keeps in-frame clones and lacks some. The table shows roughly 86,000 clones, with about 70% occurring only once. A note on this clone: Its antigen is unidentified.

The study, taken as a whole, reports: With high specificity and sensitivity, the classifier reportedly diagnosed cytomegalovirus status. It was shown in a later analysis that HLA-associated TCR beta chains were more clonally expanded than other, equally common chains.

This receptor was taken from a man in his sixties in good health and CMV-seronegative. The J gene is TRBJ1-5, the V gene TRBV19; D perhaps matches TRBD1 (5 bases). Sequences were obtained from PBMCs. The CDR3 reads CASCQGLNQPQHF. The CDR3, as DNA: TGTGCCAGTTGCCAGGGTTTAAATCAGCCCCAGCATTTT.